This T cell receptor beta chain was captured in a study of blood T cell repertoires in COVID-19. Study-level information: Acute-phase and convalescent COVID-19 samples originated in the United States, Italy and Spain. The cDNA or gDNA used as material had been derived from T cells, B-cell-depleted T cells, or PBMCs.

This CDR3 has 12 residues. Looked up from germline, CDR1 is SGHRS and CDR2 is YFSETQ. The V end lost 5 bases, the J end lost 7 bases, and 12 bases lay between the germline ends. Original processing methods: Nucleated cell counts were estimated from reference gene primer amplification. Measured with immunoSEQ multiplex PCR; TCRdb has only the in-frame clones, and not every one. That table supplies the V and J calls and clone size; D and trimming were determined from the DNA. The sample yields about 54,000 clones, roughly 76% seen once. The source material was peripheral blood. The gene calls are TRBV5-1 and TRBJ1-2; D might be TRBD1 (6 bases). The receptor was isolated from a woman aged 60-70 years with acute or convalescent COVID-19. The CDR3 spells CASSEGESGYTF. CDR3 DNA: TGCGCCAGCAGTGAGGGGGAAAGTGGCTACACCTTC.